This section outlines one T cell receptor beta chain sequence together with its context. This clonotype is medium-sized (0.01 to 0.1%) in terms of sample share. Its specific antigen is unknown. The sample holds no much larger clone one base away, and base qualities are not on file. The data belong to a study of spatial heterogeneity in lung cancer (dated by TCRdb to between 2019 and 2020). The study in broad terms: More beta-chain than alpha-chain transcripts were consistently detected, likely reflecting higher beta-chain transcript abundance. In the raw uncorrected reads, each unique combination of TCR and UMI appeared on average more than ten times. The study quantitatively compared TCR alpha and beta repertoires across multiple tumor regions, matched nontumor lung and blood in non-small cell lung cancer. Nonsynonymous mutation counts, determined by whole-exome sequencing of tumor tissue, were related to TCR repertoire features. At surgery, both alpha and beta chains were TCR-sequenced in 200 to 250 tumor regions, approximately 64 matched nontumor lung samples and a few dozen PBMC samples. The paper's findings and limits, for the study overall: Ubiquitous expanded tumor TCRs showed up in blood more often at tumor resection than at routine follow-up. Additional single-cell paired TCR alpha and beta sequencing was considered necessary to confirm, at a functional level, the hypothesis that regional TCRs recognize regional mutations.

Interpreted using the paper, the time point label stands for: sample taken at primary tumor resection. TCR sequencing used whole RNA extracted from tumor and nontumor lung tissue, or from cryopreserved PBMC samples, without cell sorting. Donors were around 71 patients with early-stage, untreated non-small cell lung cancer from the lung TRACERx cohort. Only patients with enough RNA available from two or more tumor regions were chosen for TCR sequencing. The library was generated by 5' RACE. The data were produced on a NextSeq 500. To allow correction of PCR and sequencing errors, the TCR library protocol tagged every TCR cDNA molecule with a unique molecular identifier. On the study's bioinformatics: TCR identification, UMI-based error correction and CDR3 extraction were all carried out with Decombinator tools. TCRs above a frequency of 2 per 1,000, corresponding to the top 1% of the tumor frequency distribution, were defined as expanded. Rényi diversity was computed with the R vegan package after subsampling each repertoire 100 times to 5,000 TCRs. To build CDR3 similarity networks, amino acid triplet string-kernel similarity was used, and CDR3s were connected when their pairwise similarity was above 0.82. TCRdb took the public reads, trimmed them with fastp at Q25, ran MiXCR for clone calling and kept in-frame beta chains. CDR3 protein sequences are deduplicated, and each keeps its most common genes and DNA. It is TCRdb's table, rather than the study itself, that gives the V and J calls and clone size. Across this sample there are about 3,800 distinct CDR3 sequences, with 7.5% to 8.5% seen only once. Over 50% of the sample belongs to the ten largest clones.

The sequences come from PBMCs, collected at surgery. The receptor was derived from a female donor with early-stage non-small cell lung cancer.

The DNA is TGTGCCAGCAGCCCAAGGGGGTCTAGCTCCTACAATGAGCAGTTCTTC. This is translated as CASSPRGSSSYNEQFF. The chain is made from TRBV7-3 and TRBJ2-1; TRBD1 is perhaps the D gene, given 6 matching bases. Deletion took 5 bases off V and 0 bases off J, with a span of 14 bases between the germline ends. The CDR3 contains 16 residues, cysteine and phenylalanine counted. The sequence is cut down to CDR3 DNA, 48 bases in frame from base 1. CDR1 and CDR2 were assigned from the germline V gene as SGHTA and FQGTGA. Reference TRBV7-3 and TRBJ2-1 genes cover what lies past the CDR3, so the full variable domain is GAGVSQTPSNKVTEKGKYVELRCDPISGHTALYWYRQSLGQGPEFLIYFQGTGAADDSGLPNDRFFAVRPEGSVSTLKIQRTERGDSAVYLCASSPRGSSSYNEQFFGPGTRLTVL.